One and the same sample provided the 21 T cell receptor beta chains below, sequenced in a study of lymphopenia after photon versus proton radiotherapy. Sequencing used immunoSEQ multiplex PCR; TCRdb keeps in-frame clones, though not all of them. Among roughly 30,000 clones listed, about 87% were seen once. The sample consisted of peripheral blood, taken from a patient treated with proton-based radiotherapy. These receptors were taken from a woman in her fifties or sixties with cholangiocarcinoma. Some clones in this sample may be carry-over from other donors' samples.

Here the CDR3 DNA reads TGTGCCACCAAAGCCGGGACGTTGAACACTGAAGCTTTCTTT. Translated, it gives CATKAGTLNTEAFF. The chain is built from TRBV19 and TRBJ1-1; tentative D call: TRBD1 (5 bases). Looked up from germline, CDR1 is LNHDA and CDR2 is SQIVND (reference sequence). This CDR3 is 14 amino acids long. V was trimmed by 10 bases and J by 0 bases, leaving 15 bases between them.

The V gene is TRBV10-3, the J gene TRBJ1-2; D ambiguous. The CDR3 totals 15 residues. V was pared by 4 bases and J by 5 bases, with 17 bases between. In germline, CDR1 is ENHRY, CDR2 SYGVKD. CDR3 loop: CAISAGRSSVYGYTF. The CDR3 nucleotides read TGTGCCATCAGTGCTGGCAGGTCCTCAGTTTATGGCTACACCTTC.

This chain connects TRBV29-1 to TRBJ1-4, with D perhaps TRBD1 (5 bases). Germline values: CDR1 SQVTM, CDR2 ANQGSEA. V dropped 5 bases and J dropped 6 bases, with 13 bases sitting between them. The CDR3 covers 13 residues. The CDR3 nucleotides are TGCAGCGTTTCTAAGGGGTTAGATGAAAAACTGTTTTTT. This encodes CSVSKGLDEKLFF.

The genes are TRBV10-3 and TRBJ2-5; 12 positions agree with TRBD2. The J call may be faulty, since TRBJ2-7 better matches the DNA end. The CDR3 is 16 residues long. Per germline, CDR1 ENHRY and CDR2 SYGVKD. In DNA, the CDR3 is TGTGCCATCAGTGCATCTAGCGGGAGGGCCGTGTACGAGCAGTACTTC. As protein: CAISASSGRAVYEQYF.

The chain has TRBV4-3 and TRBJ1-3; D gene ambiguous. Germline CDR1 is LGHNA and CDR2 is YSLEER. V dropped 2 bases and J dropped 3 bases, with 11 bases sitting between them. This CDR3 has 15 residues. The CDR3: CASSQTAANGNTIYF. CDR3 bases: TGCGCCAGCAGCCAAACCGCAGCGAATGGAAACACCATATATTTT.

The rearrangement links TRBV7-2 to TRBJ2-1; D is uncertain. V lost 5 bases, J lost 8 bases, and 10 bases lay in between. From germline, CDR1 is SGHTA and CDR2 FQGNSA. The CDR3 contains 12 residues. CDR3 in amino acids: CASSPRVYEQFF. DNA for the CDR3: TGTGCCAGCAGCCCCCGAGTCTATGAGCAGTTCTTC.

The genes are TRBV19 and TRBJ1-4, with 7 bases aligning to TRBD1. The ends lost 3 bases at V and 6 bases at J; junction bases unmatched: 13. The CDR3 consists of 17 residues. Germline V gene lookup returns CDR1 LNHDA and CDR2 SQIVND (reference sequence). The CDR3 nucleotides are TGTGCCAGTAGTATCTGGACAGGCCCGAGGACCCATGAAAAACTGTTTTTT. Translating it yields CASSIWTGPRTHEKLFF.

The CDR3 DNA sequence: TGTGCCAGCAGCCAAGGGACTACACCAGATACGCAGTATTTT. It codes for CASSQGTTPDTQYF. The chain couples TRBV4-2 to TRBJ2-3, with D possibly being TRBD2 (6 bases). Trimming left V 1 base short and J 4 bases short, with 9 bases between. CDR1 is LGHNA and CDR2 is YNFKEQ in the germline V gene. The CDR3 has 14 amino acids.

The rearrangement uses TRBV6-1 and TRBJ2-1; D is tentatively TRBD1 or TRBD2 (5 bases each). Looked up from germline, CDR1 is MNHNS and CDR2 is SASEGT. The CDR3 runs 14 residues. Trimming cost V 0 bases and J 6 bases, with 9 bases left between them. In nucleotides, the CDR3 is TGTGCCAGCAGTGAAGCGCTTGGGGGCAATGAGCAGTTCTTC. Residues: CASSEALGGNEQFF.

The gene calls are TRBV10-1 and TRBJ2-5; possible D gene TRBD1, 6 bases. Germline assignment: CDR1 WNHNN and CDR2 SYGVQD (reference sequence). The CDR3 has 14 residues. Trimming left V 2 bases short and J 4 bases short, with 11 bases between. This CDR3 is CASSERGTAETQYF. In DNA, the CDR3 is TGCGCCAGCAGTGAGAGGGGGACGGCAGAGACCCAGTACTTC.

CDR3 nucleotides: TGTGCCAGCAGGGGGAATCCTAGGGGAACCTACGAGCAGTACTTC. Its protein product is CASRGNPRGTYEQYF. V usage is TRBV6-4 and J usage is TRBJ2-7; the D gene is possibly TRBD1 (5 bases). There are 15 residues in the CDR3. The ends were cut back, 6 bases at V and 2 bases at J, with 17 bases in the middle. CDR1 and CDR2 from the germline V gene are MRHNA and SNTAGT.

The V and J genes are TRBV11-2 and TRBJ2-6; D is unresolved. Trimming removed 3 bases at V and 1 base at J, with 4 bases between. CDR1 SGHAT and CDR2 FQNNGV come from the germline V gene. This CDR3 region has 14 residues. The DNA for the CDR3 is TGTGCCAGCAGCTTCCCTTCTGGGGCCAACGTCCTGACTTTC. Translated, it gives CASSFPSGANVLTF.

The rearrangement joins TRBV11-2 to TRBJ1-6; no definite D call. The germline CDR1 and CDR2 sequences are SGHAT and FQNNGV. The CDR3 is 15 residues long. V was trimmed by 1 base and J by 8 bases, leaving 12 bases between them. The CDR3, as DNA: TGTGCCAGCAGCTTAGTTTTTGGAACAGATTCACCCCTCCACTTT. Residues: CASSLVFGTDSPLHF.

The V call is TRBV19, the J call TRBJ2-3; D gene uncertain. The CDR3 extends over 14 amino acids. Trimming left V 1 base short and J 3 bases short, with 8 bases between. Germline V gene sequence: CDR1 LNHDA, CDR2 SQIVND (reference sequence). CDR3 DNA: TGTGCCAGTAGTATAGGCCCTGAGACAGATACGCAGTATTTT. Translation: CASSIGPETDTQYF.

In this sample, this clone turned up once. The chain combines TRBV27 with TRBJ1-2; 7 bases agree with TRBD1. The CDR3 spans 15 residues. Per germline, CDR1 MNHEY and CDR2 SMNVEV (reference sequence). V gave up 1 base and J gave up 5 bases; unmatched junction bases: 7. CDR3 loop: CASSLYLGDSYGYTF. The CDR3 DNA follows: TGTGCCAGCAGTTTATATCTAGGGGACAGTTATGGCTACACCTTC.

Only a few counts were recorded for this clone. The CDR3 sequence is CASSKCEGSSSYEQYF. DNA of the CDR3: TGTGCCAGCAGCAAATGTGAGGGGTCGAGCTCCTACGAGCAGTACTTC. V gene TRBV21-1 combines with J gene TRBJ2-7. TRBV21-1 is flagged as a pseudogene. The CDR3 has 16 residues.

The chain has TRBV7-9 and TRBJ2-7, with 7 bases matching TRBD1. This CDR3 spans 14 amino acids. V trimming: 7 bases; J trimming: 0 bases; junction bases outside the gene matches: 6. The germline CDR1 and CDR2 sequences are SEHNR and FQNEAQ (reference sequence). This CDR3 is CASTGQANSYEQYF. DNA of the CDR3: TGTGCCAGCACCGGACAGGCGAACTCCTACGAGCAGTACTTC.

The V gene is TRBV27, the J gene TRBJ2-5; a weak D match, TRBD1 (6 bases). Trimming stripped 5 bases from V and 0 bases from J, with 10 bases between. This CDR3 region has 14 residues. Germline CDR1 is MNHEY and CDR2 is SMNVEV (reference sequence). CDR3 bases: TGTGCCAGCAGTCCCCACAGGGACCAAGAGACCCAGTACTTC. It codes for CASSPHRDQETQYF.

This chain joins TRBV10-1 and TRBJ1-5, with TRBD1 identical over 8 bases. Germline V lookup: CDR1 WNHNN, CDR2 SYGVQD (reference sequence). CDR3 length: 16 amino acids. V gave up 0 bases and J gave up 10 bases; unmatched junction bases: 11. The CDR3 here is CASSESYRQGFYPQHF. CDR3 nucleotides: TGCGCCAGCAGTGAGTCGTACCGACAGGGGTTTTACCCCCAGCATTTT.

This sequence joins TRBV19 and TRBJ2-3; D not resolved. The CDR3 loop spans 13 amino acids. With 3 bases removed from V and 1 base from J, the gap between germline ends came to 5 bases. The V gene's germline CDR1 is LNHDA and CDR2 SQIVND (reference sequence). DNA for the CDR3: TGTGCCAGTAGTATCTGGGGCACAGATACGCAGTATTTT. Translation gives CASSIWGTDTQYF.

Here the CDR3 DNA reads TGTGCCAGCAGTTTCCCCATTTCCTACGAGCAGTACTTC. Translated, it gives CASSFPISYEQYF. V and J are TRBV2 and TRBJ2-7; D is unclear. Between the trimmed V and J ends, which lost 5 bases and 1 base, there was a span of 9 bases. CDR1 SNHLY and CDR2 FYNNEI come from the germline V gene. The CDR3 runs 13 residues. Filled out from reference TRBV2 and TRBJ2-7, the complete variable domain reads EPEVTQTPSHQVTQMGQEVILRCVPISNHLYFYWYRQILGQKVEFLVSFYNNEISEKSEIFDDQFSVERPDGSNFTLKIRSTKLEDSAMYFCASSFPISYEQYFGPGTRLTVT.